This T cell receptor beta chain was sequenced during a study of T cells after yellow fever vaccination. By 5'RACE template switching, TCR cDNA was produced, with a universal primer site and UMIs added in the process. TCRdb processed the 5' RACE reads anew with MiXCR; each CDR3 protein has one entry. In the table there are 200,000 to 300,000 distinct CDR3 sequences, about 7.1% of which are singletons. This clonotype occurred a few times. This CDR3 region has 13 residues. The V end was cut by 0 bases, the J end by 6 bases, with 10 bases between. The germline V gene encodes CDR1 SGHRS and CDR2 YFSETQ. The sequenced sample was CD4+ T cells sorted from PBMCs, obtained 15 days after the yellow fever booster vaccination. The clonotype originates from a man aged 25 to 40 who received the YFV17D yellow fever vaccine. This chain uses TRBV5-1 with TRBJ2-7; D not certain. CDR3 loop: CASSLDLGFEQYF. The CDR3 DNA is TGCGCCAGCAGCTTGGATCTAGGGTTCGAGCAGTACTTC. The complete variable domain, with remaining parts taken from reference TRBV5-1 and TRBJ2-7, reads KAGVTQTPRYLIKTRGQQVTLSCSPISGHRSVSWYQQTPGQGLQFLFEYFSETQRNKGNFPGRFSGRQFSNSRSEMNVSTLELGDSALYLCASSLDLGFEQYFGPGTRLTVT.